A selection of T cell receptor beta chains follows, all from one sample in a study of OX40 agonist ivuxolimab in advanced cancers. This table comes from immunoSEQ multiplex PCR, and its TCRdb copy is limited to in-frame clones, with some not included. The repertoire holds around 62,000 clones, with approximately 82% as singletons. Sequences were derived from CD4+ or CD8+ T cells sorted from blood, sampled in a trial of the OX40 agonist ivuxolimab. All receptors come from an adult with an advanced solid tumor such as melanoma, head and neck, liver or kidney cancer. The CDR3 runs from the conserved cysteine through the conserved F or W. A D gene is named only where the DNA matches it firmly. A clone size is listed for some rows: how often the clone was seen (once, few, many), or a class if it is expanded.

TGCAGCGTTGTACGACAGGGGGCGAACACTGAAGCTTTCTTT | CSVVRQGANTEAFF | TRBV29-1 | TRBD1 | TRBJ1-1 | few
TGTGCCAGCAGCGTAGATCCGGGGACCAACGAGCAGTACTTC | CASSVDPGTNEQYF | TRBV9 | - | TRBJ2-7 | -
TGTGCCAGCAGCCGGGGACTAGCGGGAGGAGCGGTAATGCAGTTCTTC | CASSRGLAGGAVMQFF | TRBV4-2 | TRBD2 | TRBJ2-1 | -
TGTGCCATCAAGTTGGGGGAAATGAACACTGAAGCTTTCTTT | CAIKLGEMNTEAFF | TRBV10-3 | - | TRBJ1-1 | few
TGTGCCAGCAGCGCGTCACTAGCGGGAGGGGGCGAGCAGTACTTC | CASSASLAGGGEQYF | TRBV9 | TRBD2 | TRBJ2-7 | once
TGCGCCAGCAGCTTGGGGACAGGGCTGAACACTGAAGCTTTCTTT | CASSLGTGLNTEAFF | TRBV5-1 | TRBD1 | TRBJ1-1 | few
TGTGCCAGCAGTTTGGTGGGCAGGGGAGGTGGCTACACCTTC | CASSLVGRGGGYTF | TRBV28 | - | TRBJ1-2 | many
TGTGCCAGTAGTCCAAGGACTCCTAACCCCCACAATCAGCCCCAGCATTTT | CASSPRTPNPHNQPQHF | TRBV19 | - | TRBJ1-5 | once
TGTGCCAGCCTCCGGGGAGGGCCCTCGACAGATACGCAGTATTTT | CASLRGGPSTDTQYF | TRBV2 | TRBD2 | TRBJ2-3 | -
TGTGCCAGCAGCTTGCCTCCGGGACAGGGTTTCACTGAAGCTTTCTTT | CASSLPPGQGFTEAFF | TRBV5-4 | TRBD1 | TRBJ1-1 | -
TGTGCCAGCAACGACAGGGAAGCCACCGGGGAGCTGTTTTTT | CASNDREATGELFF | TRBV10-3 | TRBD1 | TRBJ2-2 | once
TGTGCCAGCAGCCACGAAATGGGACAGGGACCCACAGATACGCAGTATTTT | CASSHEMGQGPTDTQYF | TRBV5-6 | TRBD1 | TRBJ2-3 | few
TGTGCCAGCAGCCATCTCGGGGAGGGCACTGAGCAGTTCTTC | CASSHLGEGTEQFF | TRBV14 | TRBD2 | TRBJ2-1 | once
TGCGCCAGCAGAAAGCAGGTCCCCGGGGAGCTGTTTTTT | CASRKQVPGELFF | TRBV5-1 | - | TRBJ2-2 | -
TGTGCCAGCTCACCACCGGGGTTTCAGGAGCAGTACTTC | CASSPPGFQEQYF | TRBV18 | - | TRBJ2-7 | -
TGTGCCAGCAGTCTAACAGGGGGCACTGAAGCTTTCTTT | CASSLTGGTEAFF | TRBV2 | TRBD1 | TRBJ1-1 | few
TGTGCCAGCAGCTTGGGGGGGGCTAGCGAGTCCTACGAGCAGTACTTC | CASSLGGASESYEQYF | TRBV5-4 | - | TRBJ2-7 | -
TGTGCCAGCTCAACACAGGAGTCCTCTGGAAACACCATATATTTT | CASSTQESSGNTIYF | TRBV18 | - | TRBJ1-3 | -
TGTGCCAGCAGCTTAGGGCAGGGCGCCGATGGCTACACCTTC | CASSLGQGADGYTF | TRBV11-2 | - | TRBJ1-2 | -
TGTGCCAGCAGTTACGGGACAGGGTATTACGAGCAGTACTTC | CASSYGTGYYEQYF | TRBV6-6 | TRBD1 | TRBJ2-7 | -
TGTGCCAGCTCAACCACAGATACGCAGTATTTT | CASSTTDTQYF | TRBV18 | - | TRBJ2-3 | -
TGCAGAGGGTTGGTAGGAACTGAAGCTTTCTTT | CRGLVGTEAFF | TRBV20-1 | - | TRBJ1-1 | -
TGTGCCAGCAGCATAAGCCCGGTGGGGAGCAATCAGCCCCAGCATTTT | CASSISPVGSNQPQHF | TRBV27 | - | TRBJ1-5 | -
TGTGCCAGCGTTATTGGACAGCATAATGAAAAACTGTTTTTT | CASVIGQHNEKLFF | TRBV6-6 | - | TRBJ1-4 | -
TGTGCCAGCAAGGCCAAAGCGGGAGTACAAGAGACCCAGTACTTC | CASKAKAGVQETQYF | TRBV2 | TRBD2 | TRBJ2-5 | -
TGCAGTGCGACAGGGATTGTGGGGTTGTACTTC | CSATGIVGLYF | TRBV20-1 | TRBD1 | TRBJ2-7 | -
TGTGCCAGCAGCCCCTCCGGAGGGGCGGGAACAGATACGCAGTATTTT | CASSPSGGAGTDTQYF | TRBV7-3 | - | TRBJ2-3 | -
TGCGCCAGCAGCGGAGGCGGAGCGGGAGTGGAGACCCAGTACTTC | CASSGGGAGVETQYF | TRBV5-1 | TRBD2 | TRBJ2-5 | once
TGTGCCAGCAATGTTTTGGGGTCAAATAGCAATCAGCCCCAGCATTTT | CASNVLGSNSNQPQHF | TRBV2 | - | TRBJ1-5 | few
TGTGCCAGCTCGAAAGGGGACGTCAGCAATCAGCCCCAGCATTTT | CASSKGDVSNQPQHF | TRBV6-1 | - | TRBJ1-5 | once
TGTGCCACCAGCAGAGATATAGAGACCCAGTACTTC | CATSRDIETQYF | TRBV15 | - | TRBJ2-5 | few
TGTGCCAGCAGTTACTCGGGACAGGGCTACAATGAGCAGTTCTTC | CASSYSGQGYNEQFF | TRBV6-5 | TRBD1 | TRBJ2-1 | -
TGTGCCAGCTACAGGGCGAATGAAAAACTGTTTTTT | CASYRANEKLFF | TRBV28 | - | TRBJ1-4 | -
TGTGCCAGCAGGGCGGCCGGGACAACCGGGTACGAGCAGTACTTC | CASRAAGTTGYEQYF | TRBV6-1 | - | TRBJ2-7 | once
TGTGCCAGCAGCCTGCCGGGTGACAGCACTTCTCAGTACTTC | CASSLPGDSTSQYF | TRBV28 | - | TRBJ2-5 | -
TGTGCCAGCTCACCACGGGGCGGGGAGCTGTTTTTT | CASSPRGGELFF | TRBV18 | - | TRBJ2-2 | -
TGTGCCAGCAGTGACTACTCTCAAGGGCGGGGACCTAACTATGGCTACACCTTC | CASSDYSQGRGPNYGYTF | TRBV6-4 | - | TRBJ1-2 | -
TGCGCCAGCAGTGAGTCCCTGGACAGGGGGTACAATGAGCAGTTCTTC | CASSESLDRGYNEQFF | TRBV10-1 | TRBD1 | TRBJ2-1 | -
TGCGCCAGCAGCTTGGCGGCAGGGGAGACCGAGCAGTACTTC | CASSLAAGETEQYF | TRBV5-1 | - | TRBJ2-7 | -
TGCGCCAGCAGCCCGGATGGGGCTAGCCAGTCATGGTATTTT | CASSPDGASQSWYF | TRBV4-3 | - | TRBJ2-3 | -
TGTGCCAGCAGTGAATCGTTCTCCAATCAGCCCCAGCATTTT | CASSESFSNQPQHF | TRBV2 | - | TRBJ1-5 | -
TGTGCCAGCAGCTATAAAGAGACCCAGTACTTC | CASSYKETQYF | TRBV7-2 | - | TRBJ2-5 | -
TGTGCCAGCAGCTTAAGGCAGGCTTTCTTT | CASSLRQAFF | TRBV7-9 | - | TRBJ1-1 | -
TGTGCCAGCCGAGGGGGGACATGGAAAGTAGGTGAAGCTTTCTTT | CASRGGTWKVGEAFF | TRBV6-1 | - | TRBJ1-1 | -
TGTGCCAGCAGTGAAGCCCCAGCTTTAGGAGGAGGCTACACCTTC | CASSEAPALGGGYTF | TRBV6-1 | - | TRBJ1-2 | -
TGCAGTGCTAAGCTTGAAGATACGCAGTATTTT | CSAKLEDTQYF | TRBV20-1 | - | TRBJ2-3 | once
TGTGCCAGCAGCTTAAACGGATTGAACACTGAAGCTTTCTTT | CASSLNGLNTEAFF | TRBV7-2 | - | TRBJ1-1 | -
TGTGCCTGGAGTGTACTACGGCAACGACTGAACACTGAAGCTTTCTTT | CAWSVLRQRLNTEAFF | TRBV30 | - | TRBJ1-1 | -
TGTGCCAGCTCACCTCAGGGTTCCACAGATACGCAGTATTTT | CASSPQGSTDTQYF | TRBV18 | - | TRBJ2-3 | once
TGTGCCAGCAGCCCCCGGACAGGGGAACAGGGGGATGGCTACACCTTC | CASSPRTGEQGDGYTF | TRBV7-2 | TRBD1 | TRBJ1-2 | -
TGTGCCAGCAGCCCCGGACTAGCGGGACACTTAAGCGGGCAGTTCTTC | CASSPGLAGHLSGQFF | TRBV11-3 | TRBD2 | TRBJ2-1 | -
TGTGCCAGCAGCGCAAAAAGAACAGATACGCAGTATTTT | CASSAKRTDTQYF | TRBV9 | - | TRBJ2-3 | -